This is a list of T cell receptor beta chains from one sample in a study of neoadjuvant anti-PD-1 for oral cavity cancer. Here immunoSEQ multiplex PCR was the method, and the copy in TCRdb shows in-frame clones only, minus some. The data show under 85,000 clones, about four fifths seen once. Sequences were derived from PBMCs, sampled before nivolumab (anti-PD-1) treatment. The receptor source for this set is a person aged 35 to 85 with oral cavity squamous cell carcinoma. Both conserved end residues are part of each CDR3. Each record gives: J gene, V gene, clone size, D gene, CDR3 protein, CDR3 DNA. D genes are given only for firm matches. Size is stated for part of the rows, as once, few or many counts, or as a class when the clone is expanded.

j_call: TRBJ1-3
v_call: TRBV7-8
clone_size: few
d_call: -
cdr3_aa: CASSLVGDGNTIYF
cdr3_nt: TGTGCCAGCAGCTTAGTAGGGGATGGAAACACCATATATTTT

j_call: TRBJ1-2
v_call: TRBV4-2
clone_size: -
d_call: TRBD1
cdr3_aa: CASSQGDSSSSYGYTF
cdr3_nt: TGTGCCAGCAGCCAAGGGGACAGCTCATCTTCCTATGGCTACACCTTC

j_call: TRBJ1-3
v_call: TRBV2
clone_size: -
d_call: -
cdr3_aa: CASSRGTGNTIYF
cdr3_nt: TGTGCCAGCAGCAGAGGGACAGGAAACACCATATATTTT

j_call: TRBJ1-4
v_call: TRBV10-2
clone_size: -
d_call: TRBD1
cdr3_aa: CASLPQGAGEKLFF
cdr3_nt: TGCGCCAGCCTGCCGCAGGGGGCAGGTGAAAAACTGTTTTTT

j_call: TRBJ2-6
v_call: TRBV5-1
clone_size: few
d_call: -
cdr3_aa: CASSLLGAGANVLTF
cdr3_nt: TGCGCCAGCAGCTTGCTGGGAGCCGGGGCCAACGTCCTGACTTTC

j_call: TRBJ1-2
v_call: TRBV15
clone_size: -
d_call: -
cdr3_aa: CATSRGEQTYGYTF
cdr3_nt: TGTGCCACCAGCAGAGGAGAACAGACCTATGGCTACACCTTC

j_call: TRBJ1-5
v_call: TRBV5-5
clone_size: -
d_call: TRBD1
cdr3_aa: CASSPYTGGAQHF
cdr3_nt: TGTGCCAGCAGCCCCTACACAGGGGGGGCCCAGCATTTT

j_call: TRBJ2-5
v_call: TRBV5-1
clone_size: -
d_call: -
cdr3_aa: CASSLRPGVVETQYF
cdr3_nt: TGCGCCAGCAGCTTACGTCCGGGGGTGGTGGAGACCCAGTACTTC

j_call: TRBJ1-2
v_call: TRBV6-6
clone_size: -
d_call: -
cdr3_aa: CASTLGEYGYTF
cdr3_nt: TGTGCCAGCACCCTAGGGGAGTATGGCTACACCTTC

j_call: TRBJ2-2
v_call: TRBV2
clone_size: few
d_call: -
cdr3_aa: CASSIMGSTGELFF
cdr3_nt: TGTGCCAGCAGTATCATGGGGAGCACCGGGGAGCTGTTTTTT

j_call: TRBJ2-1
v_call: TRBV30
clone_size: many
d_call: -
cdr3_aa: CAWSVRGNEQFF
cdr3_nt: TGTGCCTGGAGTGTAAGGGGGAATGAGCAGTTCTTC

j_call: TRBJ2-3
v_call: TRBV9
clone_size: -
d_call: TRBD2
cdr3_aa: CASSGTSVATQYF
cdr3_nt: TGTGCCAGCAGCGGGACTAGTGTGGCTACGCAGTATTTT

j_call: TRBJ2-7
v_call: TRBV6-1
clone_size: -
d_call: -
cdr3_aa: CASRASGAYEQYF
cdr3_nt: TGTGCCAGCAGAGCTTCCGGGGCCTACGAGCAGTACTTC

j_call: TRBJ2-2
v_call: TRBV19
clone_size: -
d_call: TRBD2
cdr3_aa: CASRPLGSGANTGELFF
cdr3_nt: TGTGCCAGTAGGCCGCTGGGTAGCGGGGCGAACACCGGGGAGCTGTTTTTT

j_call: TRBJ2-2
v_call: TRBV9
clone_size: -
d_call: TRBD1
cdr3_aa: CASSPRKQGSTGELFF
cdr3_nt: TGTGCCAGCAGCCCTAGGAAACAGGGGAGTACCGGGGAGCTGTTTTTT

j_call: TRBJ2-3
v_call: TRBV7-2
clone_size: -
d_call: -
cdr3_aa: CASSLAPGQGTQYF
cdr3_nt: TGTGCCAGCAGCTTAGCCCCAGGGCAGGGTACGCAGTATTTT

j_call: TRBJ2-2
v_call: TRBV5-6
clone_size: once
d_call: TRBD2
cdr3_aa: CASSLGPLLAGRTGELFF
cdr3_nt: TGTGCCAGCAGCTTAGGCCCCCTACTAGCGGGAAGGACCGGGGAGCTGTTTTTT

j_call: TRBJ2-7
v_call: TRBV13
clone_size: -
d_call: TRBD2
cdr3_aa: CASSLTSGRAGTYEQYF
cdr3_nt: TGTGCCAGCAGCTTAACTAGCGGGAGGGCTGGAACCTACGAGCAGTACTTC

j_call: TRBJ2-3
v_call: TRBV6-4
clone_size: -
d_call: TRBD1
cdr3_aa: CASSDGTGGTDTQYF
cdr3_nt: TGTGCCAGCAGTGACGGGACAGGGGGCACAGATACGCAGTATTTT

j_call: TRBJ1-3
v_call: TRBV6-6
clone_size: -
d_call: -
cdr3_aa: CASSAQVGGNTIYF
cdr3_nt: TGTGCCAGCAGTGCACAGGTTGGTGGAAACACCATATATTTT

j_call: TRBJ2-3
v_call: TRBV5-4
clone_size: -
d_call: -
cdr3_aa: CASSPGLGTDTQYF
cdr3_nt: TGTGCCAGCAGTCCCGGGCTGGGGACAGATACGCAGTATTTT

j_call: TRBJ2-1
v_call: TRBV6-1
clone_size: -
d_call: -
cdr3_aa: CASSEYTYNEQFF
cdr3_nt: TGTGCCAGCAGTGAGTATACCTACAATGAGCAGTTCTTC

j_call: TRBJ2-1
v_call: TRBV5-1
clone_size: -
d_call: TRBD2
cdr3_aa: CASSLGTSGRANEQFF
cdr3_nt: TGCGCCAGCAGCTTGGGCACTAGCGGGAGGGCGAATGAGCAGTTCTTC

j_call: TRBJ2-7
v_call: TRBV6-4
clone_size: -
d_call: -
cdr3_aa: CASSDSAPRASSYEQYF
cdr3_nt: TGTGCCAGCAGTGACTCAGCCCCCAGGGCAAGCTCCTACGAGCAGTACTTC

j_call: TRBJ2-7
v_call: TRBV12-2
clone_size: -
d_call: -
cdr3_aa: CASRLEWAGNPHEQYF
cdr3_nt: TGTGCAAGTCGCTTAGAATGGGCAGGGAATCCTCACGAGCAGTACTTC

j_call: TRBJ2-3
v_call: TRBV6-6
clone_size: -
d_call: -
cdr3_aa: CATLHEGGTDTQYF
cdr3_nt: TGTGCCACCCTCCACGAAGGGGGCACAGATACGCAGTATTTT